The next 32 T cell receptor beta chains were all read from a single sample in a study of Ad26.COV2.S vaccination and SARS-CoV-2 variants. Specified treatment: approximately 18 received Ad26.COV2.S at low or high dose, single or two shots; several received placebo; per-sample allocation not given. Day 63 after the first injection of vaccine or placebo was the sampling time. Libraries were prepared by immunoSEQ multiplex PCR; TCRdb keeps only in-frame clonotypes and omits some of them. The table has a few hundred thousand clones, 90% seen once; the top ten hold around 4.2%. This specimen consisted of peripheral blood, obtained in a trial of Ad26.COV2.S vaccine versus placebo. These receptors were collected from a person between 18 and 59 years old who received the Ad26.COV2.S COVID-19 vaccine or a placebo.

V usage is TRBV11-1 and J usage is TRBJ1-6, with a tentative D call TRBD1 (6 bases). Looked up from germline, CDR1 is SGHAT and CDR2 is FQDESV (reference sequence). The CDR3 consists of 16 residues. Trimming left V 3 bases short and J 6 bases short, with 15 bases between. The CDR3 DNA sequence: TGTGCCAGCAGCTTTAGGACAGCCCTCGGTAATTCACCCCTCCACTTT. Encoded protein: CASSFRTALGNSPLHF.

The chain links TRBV6-2 or TRBV6-3 to TRBJ2-5; D may be TRBD1 (5 bases). The CDR3 has 15 residues. Trimming cost V 3 bases and J 3 bases, with 14 bases left between them. Germline V gives CDR1 MNHEY, CDR2 SVGEGT. CDR3 bases: TGTGCCAGCAGTTATCCAGGGTTTTGGGAAGAGACCCAGTACTTC. It yields the protein CASSYPGFWEETQYF.

The genes are TRBV9 and TRBJ2-1; 7 bases line up with TRBD2. Trimming at V came to 6 bases and at J to 1 base, leaving 4 bases not matched to a gene. Germline CDR1 reads SGDLS; CDR2 reads YYNGEE. The CDR3 loop spans 14 amino acids. For the CDR3, the DNA is TGTGCCAGCAACGGAGCGGGATCCTACAATGAGCAGTTCTTC. This codes for CASNGAGSYNEQFF. Supplemented by reference TRBV9 and TRBJ2-1, the full variable domain reads DSGVTQTPKHLITATGQRVTLRCSPRSGDLSVYWYQQSLDQGLQFLIQYYNGEERAKGNILERFSAQQFPDLHSELNLSSLELGDSALYFCASNGAGSYNEQFFGPGTRLTVL.

The CDR3 protein is CAISGQPNQPQHF. The CDR3 nucleotides are TGTGCCATCAGCGGACAGCCGAATCAGCCCCAGCATTTT. The chain combines TRBV10-3 with TRBJ1-5, with TRBD1 as a possible D gene (6 bases). CDR3 length: 13 residues. Trimming pared 6 bases from V and 4 bases from J, leaving 10 bases between. The germline gives CDR1 ENHRY, CDR2 SYGVKD.

The V gene is TRBV12-3 or TRBV12-4, the J gene TRBJ2-5, with D perhaps matching TRBD2 (6 bases). Trimming took off 6 bases at V and 4 bases at J, with 12 bases between the two ends. This CDR3 contains 13 residues. The CDR3 loop is CASRHSGGETQYF. The CDR3 DNA is TGTGCCAGCAGACATAGCGGAGGAGAGACCCAGTACTTC.

The chain links TRBV10-3 to TRBJ2-7; D might be TRBD1 (6 bases). V was pared by 6 bases and J by 0 bases, with 9 bases between. This CDR3 is built from 13 residues. The V gene's germline CDR1 is ENHRY and CDR2 SYGVKD. The CDR3 here is CAIREQGSYEQYF. In DNA form, the CDR3 reads TGTGCCATCAGGGAACAGGGCTCCTACGAGCAGTACTTC.

The chain carries TRBV5-1 and TRBJ2-3, with 10 bases identical to TRBD1. Germline V gene data show CDR1 as SGHRS and CDR2 as YFSETQ. The CDR3 is made up of 15 amino acids. J lost 4 bases, V lost 0 bases, and 2 bases had no gene match. The CDR3 DNA reads TGCGCCAGCAGCTTGGGACAGGGGGCGCCAGATACGCAGTATTTT. Translating gives CASSLGQGAPDTQYF. Filled out from reference TRBV5-1 and TRBJ2-3, the complete variable domain reads KAGVTQTPRYLIKTRGQQVTLSCSPISGHRSVSWYQQTPGQGLQFLFEYFSETQRNKGNFPGRFSGRQFSNSRSEMNVSTLELGDSALYLCASSLGQGAPDTQYFGPGTRLTVL.

The chain joins TRBV27 to TRBJ2-3; 9 bases are shared with TRBD2. CDR3 size: 20 residues. Germline CDR1 is MNHEY and CDR2 is SMNVEV (reference sequence). V shed 5 bases, J shed 0 bases, and the junction held 18 bases outside the gene matches. This CDR3 reads CASSPYLSSGVGLSTDTQYF. CDR3 bases: TGTGCCAGCAGTCCGTACCTATCTAGCGGGGTTGGCCTTAGCACAGATACGCAGTATTTT.

The rearrangement uses TRBV28 and TRBJ2-3, with 9 bases matching TRBD1. CDR1 and CDR2 from the germline V gene are MDHEN and SYDVKM. The V gene end was trimmed by 4 bases and the J gene end by 9 bases; junction bases not matched to a gene: 8. The CDR3 is 14 amino acids. This CDR3 reads CASSYRGPRATQYF. CDR3 sequence (DNA): TGTGCCAGCAGTTACAGGGGGCCGAGGGCGACGCAGTATTTT. Looking up the rest from reference TRBV28 and TRBJ2-3 gives the full variable domain: DVKVTQSSRYLVKRTGEKVFLECVQDMDHENMFWYRQDPGLGLRLIYFSYDVKMKEKGDIPEGYSVSREKKERFSLILESASTNQTSMYLCASSYRGPRATQYFGPGTRLTVL.

The chain carries TRBV9 and TRBJ1-1; perhaps TRBD1 as D (5 bases). CDR1 SGDLS and CDR2 YYNGEE come from the germline V gene. The CDR3 spans 15 residues. The germline V and J ends were trimmed by 4 bases and 3 bases, with 16 bases remaining between them. The CDR3 region is CASSLGVGGDTEAFF. The CDR3 DNA sequence: TGTGCCAGCAGCCTAGGGGTAGGTGGGGACACTGAAGCTTTCTTT.

The chain uses TRBV7-6 and TRBJ2-7, with 8 bases aligning to TRBD2. CDR3 length: 13 amino acids. Germline V lookup: CDR1 SGHVS, CDR2 FNYEAQ. V lost 5 bases, J lost 6 bases, and 6 bases stayed unmatched. The chain's CDR3 is CASSDSGISEQYF. The CDR3 DNA is TGTGCCAGCAGCGATAGCGGGATAAGCGAGCAGTACTTC. Complete variable domain (other parts from reference TRBV7-6 and TRBJ2-7): GAGVSQSPRYKVTKRGQDVALRCDPISGHVSLYWYRQALGQGPEFLTYFNYEAQQDKSGLPNDRFSAERPEGSISTLTIQRTEQRDSAMYRCASSDSGISEQYFGPGTRLTVT.

The chain combines TRBV5-6 with TRBJ1-2, with 8 bases aligning to TRBD1. The ends lost 2 bases at V and 8 bases at J; junction bases unmatched: 5. CDR3 length: 13 amino acids. From germline, CDR1 is SGHDT and CDR2 YYEEEE. In DNA form, the CDR3 reads TGTGCCAGCAGCTTCGGACAGGGTAGCGGCTACACCTTC. It encodes CASSFGQGSGYTF.

The rearrangement uses TRBV9 and TRBJ1-4; TRBD1 might be the D (5 bases). Germline CDR1 SGDLS, CDR2 YYNGEE. This CDR3 has 14 residues. Trimming cost V 1 base and J 3 bases, with 7 bases left between them. This CDR3 reads CASSVRGANEKLFF. In nucleotides, the CDR3 is TGTGCCAGCAGCGTAAGGGGAGCTAATGAAAAACTGTTTTTT.

The chain uses TRBV5-6 and TRBJ2-3; possibly TRBD1 for D (5 bases). Germline V gives CDR1 SGHDT, CDR2 YYEEEE. The CDR3 loop spans 16 amino acids. V lost 2 bases to trimming and J lost 1 base, with 14 bases between them. This CDR3 reads CASSLNRWGGTDTQYF. As DNA, the CDR3 is TGTGCCAGCAGCTTAAATCGGTGGGGCGGCACAGATACGCAGTATTTT.

This chain connects TRBV10-1 to TRBJ1-4; D not certain. V was clipped by 2 bases and J by 4 bases, with 11 bases between them. The length of the CDR3 is 15 residues. Germline V gene data show CDR1 as WNHNN and CDR2 as SYGVQD (reference sequence). CDR3 DNA sequence: TGCGCCAGCAGTGAGGGGAGGGCCCTTAATGAAAAACTGTTTTTT. Residues: CASSEGRALNEKLFF.

The V and J genes are TRBV4-2 and TRBJ2-7; 8 positions match TRBD2. This CDR3 has 16 residues. Unmatched junction bases numbered 9, after V lost 4 bases and J lost 1 base. Germline V gene data show CDR1 as LGHNA and CDR2 as YNFKEQ. The CDR3 nucleotides read TGTGCCAGCAGCCCCGCCCCAGCGGGAGTATCCTACGAGCAGTACTTC. This gives the protein CASSPAPAGVSYEQYF.

V and J are TRBV29-1 and TRBJ2-7; 11 bases map to TRBD1. After removal of 5 bases from V and 2 bases from J, the junction contained 5 bases not matched to a gene. The CDR3 has 14 residues. Germline V gives CDR1 SQVTM, CDR2 ANQGSEA. The CDR3 region is CSVTRDRGTYEQYF. DNA for the CDR3: TGCAGCGTTACTCGGGACAGGGGGACCTACGAGCAGTACTTC.

The rearrangement uses TRBV21-1 and TRBJ2-7; the table's D call of TRBD1 was not tested on the DNA. TRBV21-1 is classified as a pseudogene. This CDR3 region has 16 residues. In nucleotides, the CDR3 is TGTGCCAGCAGCACGGTGGACAGAGTCATAACCTACGAGCAGTACTTC. Translated: CASSTVDRVITYEQYF.

This clone appeared a single time. This sample also contains other DNA sequences that code for the same CDR3. The V call is TRBV19, the J call TRBJ1-5; D call uncertain. The germline V gene has CDR1 LNHDA and CDR2 SQIVND (reference sequence). Trimming removed 4 bases at V and 4 bases at J, with 8 bases between. The CDR3 covers 13 residues. CDR3 sequence (DNA): TGTGCCAGTAGTAGACTAGGGAATCAGCCCCAGCATTTT. Translating it yields CASSRLGNQPQHF.

This chain uses TRBV19 with TRBJ2-7, with D possibly being TRBD2 (5 bases). V lost 5 bases and J lost 4, with 6 bases in between. This CDR3 has 11 amino acids. Germline V CDR1 and CDR2: LNHDA, SQIVND (reference sequence). The CDR3 loop is CASSGSYEQYF. The CDR3 DNA sequence: TGTGCCAGTAGTGGGAGTTACGAGCAGTACTTC.

This chain links TRBV13 with TRBJ1-6; TRBD1 is a possible D gene (6 bases). Trimming removed 0 bases at V and 1 base at J, with 7 bases between. The CDR3 length is 16 residues. The germline CDR1 and CDR2 sequences are PRHDT and FYEKMQ (reference sequence). CDR3 nucleotide sequence: TGTGCCAGCAGCTTAGGCAGGGGATCCTATAATTCACCCCTCCACTTT. Translation: CASSLGRGSYNSPLHF.

Worth noting for this clone: This same CDR3 is encoded by further DNA sequences in the sample. The V call is TRBV5-4, the J call TRBJ2-2; 7 nucleotides agree with TRBD2. CDR1 and CDR2 (germline): SGHNT, YYREEE (reference sequence). The CDR3 loop spans 15 amino acids. The V gene end was trimmed by 0 bases and the J gene end by 3 bases; junction bases not matched to a gene: 2. DNA of the CDR3: TGTGCCAGCAGCTTGGGGGCGGGAGACACCGGGGAGCTGTTTTTT. It yields the protein CASSLGAGDTGELFF.

This clone was recorded a few times. The rearrangement joins TRBV7-2 to TRBJ1-1, with D tentatively TRBD1 (6 bases). The V and J ends lost 1 base and 1 base respectively, with 10 bases between them. Germline V gives CDR1 SGHTA, CDR2 FQGNSA. The CDR3 is made up of 15 amino acids. This chain's CDR3 is CASSLGPGENTEAFF. In nucleotides, the CDR3 is TGTGCCAGCAGCTTAGGCCCAGGGGAGAACACTGAAGCTTTCTTT.

Of note for this clone: Other nucleotide sequences from this sample produce the same CDR3. V usage is TRBV29-1 and J usage is TRBJ1-1; tentatively, D is TRBD1 (6 bases). The CDR3 runs 13 residues. The germline CDR1 and CDR2 sequences are SQVTM and ANQGSEA. Trimming shortened V by 4 bases and J by 5 bases, and 14 bases separated the two germline ends. CDR3: CSVGGGRGTEAFF. CDR3 in DNA: TGCAGCGTTGGAGGGGGGCGCGGAACTGAAGCTTTCTTT.

The rearrangement links TRBV12-5 to TRBJ1-1; D gene uncertain. The germline V and J ends were trimmed by 3 bases and 3 bases, with 11 bases remaining between them. The germline gives CDR1 LGHNT, CDR2 FRNRAP. The CDR3 is 14 residues long. CDR3 region: CASGLEQGHTEAFF. The CDR3 DNA is TGTGCTAGTGGTTTAGAGCAAGGGCACACTGAAGCTTTCTTT.

This chain uses TRBV30 with TRBJ2-7, with 9 nucleotides matching TRBD1. The CDR3 covers 12 residues. V lost 4 bases to trimming and J lost 6 bases; unmatched junction nucleotides: 4. Germline V lookup: CDR1 GTSNPN, CDR2 SVGIG (reference sequence). Here the CDR3 reads CAWTQGAAEQYF. The CDR3 DNA reads TGTGCCTGGACACAGGGGGCAGCCGAGCAGTACTTC.

There are a few counts of this clone. V is TRBV27 and J is TRBJ1-3; D not certain. Per the germline V gene, CDR1 is MNHEY and CDR2 is SMNVEV (reference sequence). V lost 3 bases and J lost 0, with 15 bases in between. The CDR3 is 17 amino acids. CDR3 DNA sequence: TGTGCCAGCAGTTTTAAGCGGCCAGACCTCTCTGGAAACACCATATATTTT. Protein sequence: CASSFKRPDLSGNTIYF.

The CDR3 loop is CASSQDITVRNTIYF. The CDR3 DNA reads TGCGCCAGCAGCCAAGATATCACCGTAAGAAACACCATATATTTT. The J gene is TRBJ1-3, the V gene TRBV4-3; D is unresolved. The germline V gene has CDR1 LGHNA and CDR2 YSLEER. V was trimmed by 0 bases and J by 5 bases, leaving 11 bases between them. The CDR3 sequence is 15 residues long.

The V and J genes are TRBV5-6 and TRBJ2-7; 12 bases match TRBD1. V was pared by 3 bases and J by 4 bases, with 5 bases of the junction left unmatched. Germline CDR1 and CDR2: SGHDT and YYEEEE. There are 15 residues in the CDR3. Written as DNA, the CDR3 is TGTGCCAGCAGCTACGGGACAGGGGGCGAGTACGAGCAGTACTTC. Amino acids: CASSYGTGGEYEQYF. Full variable domain (remainder filled in from reference TRBV5-6 and TRBJ2-7): DAGVTQSPTHLIKTRGQQVTLRCSPKSGHDTVSWYQQALGQGPQFIFQYYEEEERQRGNFPDRFSGHQFPNYSSELNVNALLLGDSALYLCASSYGTGGEYEQYFGPGTRLTVT.

CDR3 DNA sequence: TGTGCCAGCAGTTACGGGACAGACTATGGCTACACCTTC. This codes for CASSYGTDYGYTF. The chain recombines TRBV6-9 with TRBJ1-2; 7 positions agree with TRBD1. Germline V lookup: CDR1 MNHGY, CDR2 SVAAGI. The CDR3 length is 13 residues. Trimming cost V 3 bases and J 3 bases; bases outside gene matches: 1.

The rearrangement links TRBV3-1 (or the pseudogene TRBV3-2) to TRBJ2-1, with 12 bases aligning to TRBD2. The V gene end was trimmed by 4 bases and the J gene end by 7 bases; junction bases not matched to a gene: 5. Germline V gene lookup returns CDR1 LGHDT and CDR2 YNNKEL (reference sequence). CDR3 length: 15 amino acids. CDR3 bases: TGTGCCAGCAGCCCAGGACTAGCGGGATTTAATGAGCAGTTCTTC. The encoded protein is CASSPGLAGFNEQFF.

The gene calls are TRBV7-2 and TRBJ2-1, with 9 bases identical to TRBD2. The CDR3 spans 18 residues. Germline V gene data show CDR1 as SGHTA and CDR2 as FQGNSA. V shed 4 bases and J 2 bases; nucleotides not matched to a gene: 12. CDR3 in DNA: TGTGCCAGCAGCTCCCGATTGGTGACTAGCGGAACCTACAATGAGCAGTTCTTC. Its translation: CASSSRLVTSGTYNEQFF.